This TCR beta chain stems from a study of graft-versus-host responses after intestinal transplantation (dated by TCRdb to the early 2020s). About the full investigation: Multivisceral, liver-intestinal, or isolated intestinal transplants were received by the recipients. All recipients received anti-thymocyte globulin induction followed by maintenance tacrolimus and steroids for three to four years. Alloreactive clones were identified by sequencing pre-transplant mixed lymphocyte reaction products and comparing them with unstimulated pre-transplant donor and recipient T cells. Of the 20 to 30 intestinal transplant recipients enrolled in the cohort, one of whom was a retransplant, a few patients without pretransplant specimens were excluded. Instead of going to the commercial service, samples from a few later patients were sequenced in-house on an Illumina MiSeq and processed with MiXCR. A peak of at least 4% donor T cells among recipient peripheral blood mononuclear cells was the definition used for donor T cell macrochimerism. Graft-versus-host and host-versus-graft alloreactive T cell clones were tracked in the graft, circulation and bone marrow after intestinal transplantation using bulk TCR-beta CDR3 sequencing. The paper's findings and limits, for the study overall: Early after transplant, declines in HvG clones were associated with peak levels of circulating GvH clones. High GvH to HvG T cell clonal ratios were observed in the allografts of patients with donor T cell macrochimerism. Conclusions were limited by the relatively low number and heterogeneity of intestinal transplant patients. GvH clones were found in recipient bone marrow, and some of the GvH clones appeared earlier in ileal mucosa or blood, which is consistent with an intestinal mucosal origin.

Of note for this clone: Its antigen is still unknown. No qualities accompany the bases; no much larger clone lies one base away.

In light of the paper, this sample's time point label describes: cells obtained before transplantation from donor or recipient. CD3+CD4+ and CD3+CD8+ populations were FACS-sorted from unstimulated pre-transplant donor and recipient cells taken from spleen or lymph nodes. The junction carries 6 bases between V and J, which are trimmed by 3 bases and 0 bases respectively. Looking up the germline V gene (reference sequence) yields CDR1 MNHEY and CDR2 SMNVEV. Measured from the cysteine to the phenylalanine, the CDR3 is 14 residues long. Only the CDR3 portion is preserved as DNA: 42 bases, with reading frame beginning at the first base. The protocol used for the library was the immunoSEQ multiplex PCR assay. For most patients, genomic DNA was isolated using the Qiagen DNeasy Blood and Tissue Kit and was shipped frozen to Adaptive Biotechnologies for TCR sequencing. For most patients, genomic DNA was subjected to high-throughput TCR-beta CDR3 sequencing by Adaptive Biotechnologies. Regarding the original processing steps: TCR sequencing data for around 19 patients were retrieved from Adaptive's ImmunoSEQ software; a few other patients were processed with MiXCR and VDJtools. CD4 versus CD8 sorting errors were corrected by removing sequences found in both subsets at a frequency ratio below 5:1. CDR3 nucleotide sequences shared between donor and recipient were removed because their origin could not be assigned. To count as alloreactive, a clone needed at least 2-fold expansion over unstimulated cells and a minimum CFSE-low frequency of 0.002% (template counts) or 0.001% (read counts). A clone was considered mappable if detected in the sequenced pre-transplant spleen, lymph node, or MLR CFSE-low populations of the donor or recipient. The cumulative frequency of alloreactive clones was calculated as a percentage of all sequences, weighted by copy number. TCRdb took this table from immuneACCESS and kept in-frame rearrangements with V and J called. Such tables lack part of the clones; where checked against another copy, unresolved V genes explain under half of the gap, and the rest is unexplained. The D gene and trimming were derived from the DNA, and the V and J assignments and clone size from that table. The sample table records more than 80,000 clones; roughly four fifths of these occur just once. 17% of the sample comes from the top ten.

Sequencing was performed on unstimulated CD8+ T cells sorted from spleen or lymph node cells, taken before intestinal transplant. The V and J genes are TRBV27 and TRBJ1-5, with no reliable assignment of the D segment. The clonotype comes from a human donor who received an intestinal transplant. CDR3 protein: CASSFVGSNQPQHF. The DNA is TGTGCCAGCAGTTTCGTGGGTAGCAATCAGCCCCAGCATTTT.